This T cell receptor beta chain was captured in a study of blood T cell repertoires in COVID-19. Authors' methods: Reference gene primer amplification gave nucleated cell count estimates. Produced via immunoSEQ multiplex PCR; TCRdb's table is partial and in-frame only. The DNA was the basis for D and trimming; V, J and clone size are from that table. The data contain roughly 260,000 clones, over 80% of them seen just once; the ten biggest clones take up around 2%. Participant ages covered 18 to 89 years across about two dozen US areas. Participant-reported clinical history was the basis for cohort assignment. Recovered participants had two consecutive negative NP/OP PCR tests, healthcare professional clearance, or symptom resolution. CDR1 MNHEY and CDR2 SVGAGI come from the germline V gene. This CDR3 has 16 residues. V lost 2 bases to trimming and J lost 5 bases; unmatched junction nucleotides: 2.

This TCR derives from a woman between 18 and 29 years old who had recovered from COVID-19. This chain connects TRBV6-5 to TRBJ1-6; 11 nucleotides agree with TRBD1. Sequencing was done on a sample of PBMCs or T cells enriched from blood (not recorded which). The chain's CDR3 is CASSYRDRGNNSPLHF. CDR3 nucleotides: TGTGCCAGCAGTTACAGGGACAGGGGGAATAATTCACCCCTCCACTTT.